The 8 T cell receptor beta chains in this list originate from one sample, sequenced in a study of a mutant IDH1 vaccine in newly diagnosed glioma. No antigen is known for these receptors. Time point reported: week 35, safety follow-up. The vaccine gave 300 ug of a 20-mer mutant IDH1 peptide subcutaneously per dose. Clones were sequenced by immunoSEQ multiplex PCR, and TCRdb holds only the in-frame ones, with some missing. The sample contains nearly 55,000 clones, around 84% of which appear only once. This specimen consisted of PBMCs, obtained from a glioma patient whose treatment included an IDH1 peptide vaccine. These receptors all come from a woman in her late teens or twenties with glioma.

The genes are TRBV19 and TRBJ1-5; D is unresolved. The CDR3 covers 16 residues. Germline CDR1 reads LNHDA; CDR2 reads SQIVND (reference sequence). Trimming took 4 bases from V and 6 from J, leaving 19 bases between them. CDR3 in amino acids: CASSSTAQTRPQPQHF. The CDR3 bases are TGTGCCAGTAGTAGTACAGCCCAAACGAGGCCTCAGCCCCAGCATTTT. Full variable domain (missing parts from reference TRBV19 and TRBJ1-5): DGGITQSPKYLFRKEGQNVTLSCEQNLNHDAMYWYRQDPGQGLRLIYYSQIVNDFQKGDIAEGYSVSREKKESFPLTVTSAQKNPTAFYLCASSSTAQTRPQPQHFGDGTRLSIL.

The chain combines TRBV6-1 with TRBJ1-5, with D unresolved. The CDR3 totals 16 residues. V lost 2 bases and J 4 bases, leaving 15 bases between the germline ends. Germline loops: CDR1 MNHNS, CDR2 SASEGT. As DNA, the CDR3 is TGTGCCAGCAGTGAAAGTGGGTCAAACCCGAATCAGCCCCAGCATTTT. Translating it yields CASSESGSNPNQPQHF.

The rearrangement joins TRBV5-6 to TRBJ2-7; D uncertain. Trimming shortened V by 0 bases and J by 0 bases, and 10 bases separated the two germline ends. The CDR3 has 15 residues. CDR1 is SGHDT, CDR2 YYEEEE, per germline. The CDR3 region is CASSLVGGSSYEQYF. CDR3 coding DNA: TGTGCCAGCAGCTTGGTGGGCGGTAGCTCCTACGAGCAGTACTTC.

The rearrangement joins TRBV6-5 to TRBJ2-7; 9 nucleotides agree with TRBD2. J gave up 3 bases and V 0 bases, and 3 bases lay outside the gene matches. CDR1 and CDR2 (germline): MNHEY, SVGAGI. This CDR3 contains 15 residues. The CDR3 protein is CASSYSGLAHYEQYF. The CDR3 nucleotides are TGTGCCAGCAGTTACTCGGGACTAGCCCACTACGAGCAGTACTTC.

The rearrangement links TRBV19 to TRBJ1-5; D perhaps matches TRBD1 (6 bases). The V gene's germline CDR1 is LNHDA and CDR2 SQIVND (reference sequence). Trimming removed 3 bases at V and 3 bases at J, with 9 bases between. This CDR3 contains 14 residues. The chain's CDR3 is CASSMDSYNQPQHF. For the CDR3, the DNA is TGTGCCAGTAGTATGGACAGTTACAATCAGCCCCAGCATTTT. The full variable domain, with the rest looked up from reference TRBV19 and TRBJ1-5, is DGGITQSPKYLFRKEGQNVTLSCEQNLNHDAMYWYRQDPGQGLRLIYYSQIVNDFQKGDIAEGYSVSREKKESFPLTVTSAQKNPTAFYLCASSMDSYNQPQHFGDGTRLSIL.

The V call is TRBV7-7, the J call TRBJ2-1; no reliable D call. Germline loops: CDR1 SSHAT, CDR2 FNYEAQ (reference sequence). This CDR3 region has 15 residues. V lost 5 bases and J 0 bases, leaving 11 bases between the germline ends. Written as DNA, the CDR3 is TGTGCCAGCAGCCCCTTGGGAAGCTCCTACAATGAGCAGTTCTTC. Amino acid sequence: CASSPLGSSYNEQFF.

CDR3 sequence: CAIRPTLGLARGMNTGELFF. DNA of the CDR3: TGTGCCATCCGCCCCACGTTAGGACTAGCGAGAGGGATGAACACCGGGGAGCTGTTTTTT. The gene calls are TRBV10-3 and TRBJ2-2; 9 nucleotides match TRBD2. V shed 8 bases, J shed 1 base, and the junction held 20 bases outside the gene matches. In germline, CDR1 is ENHRY, CDR2 SYGVKD. The CDR3 is 20 amino acids.

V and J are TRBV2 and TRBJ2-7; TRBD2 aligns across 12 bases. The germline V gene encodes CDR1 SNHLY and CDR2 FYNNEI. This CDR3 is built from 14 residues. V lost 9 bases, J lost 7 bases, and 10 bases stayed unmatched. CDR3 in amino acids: CAREPLAGGNEQYF. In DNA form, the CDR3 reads TGTGCCAGAGAACCACTAGCGGGGGGAAATGAGCAGTACTTC.